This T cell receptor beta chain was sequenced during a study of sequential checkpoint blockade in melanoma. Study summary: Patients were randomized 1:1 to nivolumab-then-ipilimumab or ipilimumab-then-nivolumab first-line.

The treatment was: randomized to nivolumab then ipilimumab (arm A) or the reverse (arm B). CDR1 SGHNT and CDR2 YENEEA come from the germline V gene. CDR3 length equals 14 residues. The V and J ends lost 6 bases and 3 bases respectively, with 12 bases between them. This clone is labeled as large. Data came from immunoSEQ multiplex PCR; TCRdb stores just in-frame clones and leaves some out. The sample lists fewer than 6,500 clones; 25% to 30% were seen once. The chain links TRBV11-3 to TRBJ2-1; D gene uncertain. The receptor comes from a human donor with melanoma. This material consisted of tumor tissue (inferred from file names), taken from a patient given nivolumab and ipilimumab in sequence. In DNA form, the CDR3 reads TGTGCCAGCAGGGCTGGCGGATTCTACAATGAGCAGTTCTTC. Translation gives CASRAGGFYNEQFF.